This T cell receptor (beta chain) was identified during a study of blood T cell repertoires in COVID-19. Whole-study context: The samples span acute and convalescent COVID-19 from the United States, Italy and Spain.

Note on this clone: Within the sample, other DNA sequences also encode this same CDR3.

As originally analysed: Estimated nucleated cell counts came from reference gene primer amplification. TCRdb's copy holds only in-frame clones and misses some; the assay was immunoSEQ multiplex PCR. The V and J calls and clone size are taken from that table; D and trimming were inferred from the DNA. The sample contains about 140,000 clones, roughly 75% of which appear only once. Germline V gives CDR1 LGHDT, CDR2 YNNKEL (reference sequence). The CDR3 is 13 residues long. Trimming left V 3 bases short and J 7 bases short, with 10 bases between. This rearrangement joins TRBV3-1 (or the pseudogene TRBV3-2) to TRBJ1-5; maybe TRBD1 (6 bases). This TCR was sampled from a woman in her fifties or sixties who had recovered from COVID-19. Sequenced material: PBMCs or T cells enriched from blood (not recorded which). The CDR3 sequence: CASSQGARQPQHF. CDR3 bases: TGTGCCAGCAGCCAGGGGGCACGCCAGCCCCAGCATTTT.